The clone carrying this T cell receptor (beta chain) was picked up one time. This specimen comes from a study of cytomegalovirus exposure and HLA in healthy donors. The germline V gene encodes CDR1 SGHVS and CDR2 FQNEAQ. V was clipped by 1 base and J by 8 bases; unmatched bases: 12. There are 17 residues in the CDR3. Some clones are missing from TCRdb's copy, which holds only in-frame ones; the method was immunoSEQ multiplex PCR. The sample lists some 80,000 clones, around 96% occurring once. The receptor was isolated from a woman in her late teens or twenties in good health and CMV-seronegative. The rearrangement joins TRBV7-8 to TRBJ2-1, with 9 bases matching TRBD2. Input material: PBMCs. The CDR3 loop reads CASSLGSSSGMSDEQFF. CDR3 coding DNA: TGTGCCAGCAGCTTAGGGTCCTCTAGCGGGATGTCAGATGAGCAGTTCTTC.